This T cell receptor beta chain came from a study of T cell repertoires in cytomegalovirus infection. Study findings and constraints: Clonotypes of TCR beta that were HLA-C-restricted and CMV-specific dominated the ex vivo response.

TCRdb passed the reads through MiXCR, listing each CDR3 protein once. The sample records around 750,000 distinct CDR3 sequences, less than 35% being singletons. Note on this clonotype: Its antigen is as yet unknown.

This specimen was cultured CD8+ T cells from PBMCs, taken from culture after CMV antigen stimulation. This TCR came from a human donor in good health (CMV status not recorded). Some clones in this sample may be carry-over from other donors' samples.

The CDR3 DNA sequence: TGTGCCAGCAGCTTAGGCAGGGCGACAGATACGCAGTATTTT. As protein: CASSLGRATDTQYF. V and J are TRBV13 and TRBJ2-3; tentative D call: TRBD1 (5 bases). Trimming removed 0 bases at V and 3 bases at J, with 7 bases between. Germline V gene sequence: CDR1 PRHDT, CDR2 FYEKMQ (reference sequence). This CDR3 has 14 amino acids.